This T cell receptor beta chain originates from a study of long-term antiretroviral therapy in people with HIV (dated by TCRdb to 2022 to 2024). Notes on the research overall: The earliest samples were collected about a decade before the 2015 WHO recommendation for immediate ART, when ART was typically delayed until CD4 counts fell. A retrospective serial study tested whether ART initiation and durable HIV suppression were associated with changes in peripheral blood TRB repertoire composition and diversity. A total of 192 cryopreserved PBMC samples were contributed to the cohort by 30 adults with confirmed HIV infection, with samples collected serially over a mean of roughly six years (range 1-12). About 35% of the 30 participants with HIV were female. No cross-contamination during QIAcube processing was shown when test extractions of a monoclonal T-cell line were performed alongside about 33 polyclonal samples. Summary of the overall study and its limitations: Starting ART was linked to a significant rise in TRB diversity, yet even after long-term ART the diversity remained significantly lower than in transplant donor controls. Inferences about post-ART repertoire changes were limited because no data were available on ART adherence, viral resistance or therapy changes. Compared with controls, HIV repertoires had narrower CDR3 length ranges, and the network structure pointed to an antigen-experienced repertoire that shifted only slightly toward naive after ART. Because PBMC availability was limited, only the TCR beta chain was sequenced, with no alpha chain pairing. The repertoire was dominated across all time points by expanded TRB clones identified before ART initiation, although this dominance was seen to fluctuate and to decrease in many PLHIV after ART. Unsorted PBMC were profiled instead of sorted CD4+ and CD8+ T cells because pre-ART samples had limited cell numbers. The samples were dated from the mid-2000s to the late 2010s, and the ART regimens that were used may be less effective than current ART regimens.

Sequencing of the TRB variable region was done with the immunoSEQ hsTCRB v3.0 assay at survey level resolution. The target sequencing depth for TRB was about 40,000-55,000 T-cell genomes per sample. Pooled TRB libraries were sequenced on an Illumina MiSeq with a v3 150-cycle kit. In the paper's pipeline: Repertoire analysis was run in R within a reproducible Nextflow workflow that covered QC, data transformation and analysis. LymphoSeq2, an R package for exploring AIRR-Seq data, was used to implement custom analyses. After excluding several samples that yielded fewer than 5000 total TRB sequences, 188 HIV repertoires remained for analysis. Among the 190 or so HIV repertoires that were kept, 59 were collected before ART initiation and over 120 were collected after ART initiation. Repertoires were downsampled to 5000 TRB nucleotide sequences, and summary statistics were averaged over 100 downsampling iterations. TRB sequences were retained for analysis only if CDR3 regions of at least seven amino acids were present. Diversity was assessed using a clonality score derived from Shannon entropy and using the Gini coefficient. In repertoire networks, the top 5000 CDR3 amino acid sequences were linked whenever an edit distance of one separated two sequences. For TRB CDR3 amino acid sequences, antigen specificity groups and MHC restriction were predicted with GLIPH2. CDR3 amino acid sequences were matched against VDJdb and McPAS-TCR to flag known CMV, EBV, HIV or tissue antigen associations. Pre-ART, post-ART and control groups were compared with Wilcoxon signed-rank tests and Holm-Bonferroni correction. TCRdb re-hosts the immuneACCESS table, in-frame sequences only. Its copies lack some clones; in the studies checked, an unresolved V gene accounts for under half of them, and the cause for the rest is not known. V and J calls and clone size are copied from that table; D and trimming were computed from the DNA. Recorded for this sample are about 22,000 clones; roughly 84% of them occurred a single time. The top ten clones comprise over 8% of the sample.

Only one count was recorded for this clone. This receptor's antigen is unknown. No much larger clone is present one base from it, and per-base qualities are unavailable. Participants were included only if at least one PBMC sample before ART initiation and at least two post-ART samples were available. All participants with HIV were treated in the United States of America. Before DNA extraction, cryopreserved samples of about 0.95-10 million PBMC were thawed and washed. At the time of the earliest PBMC sample for each participant with HIV, ages ranged from about 23 to 60 years. PBMC samples from each participant spanned 1-4 timepoints before ART initiation and 2-8 timepoints after ART initiation, with a median of 7 samples. For every participant, serial HIV viral load, CD4+ T-cell count, ART history and demographic data were obtained. Genomic DNA was extracted from unsorted PBMC with a Qiagen kit on a QIAcube, with processing performed in batches of 12 samples.

The CDR3, from cysteine to phenylalanine, totals 15 residues. Of the read, only the CDR3 DNA is kept; its 45 bases are in frame from base 1. Compared with germline, V lacks 3 bases and J lacks 6 bases; bases without a gene match: 7. Per the germline V gene, MRHNA is the CDR1 and SNTAGT is the CDR2. Recombination joined TRBV6-4 with TRBJ2-1; TRBD2 matches 8 bases in the middle. The specimen was unsorted PBMCs, collected at the start of antiretroviral therapy. The TCR comes from a man in his fifties or sixties with HIV. The CDR3 region: CASSEEGAGGNEQFF. At the DNA level, the sequence is TGTGCCAGCAGTGAGGAGGGCGCGGGGGGCAATGAGCAGTTCTTC.